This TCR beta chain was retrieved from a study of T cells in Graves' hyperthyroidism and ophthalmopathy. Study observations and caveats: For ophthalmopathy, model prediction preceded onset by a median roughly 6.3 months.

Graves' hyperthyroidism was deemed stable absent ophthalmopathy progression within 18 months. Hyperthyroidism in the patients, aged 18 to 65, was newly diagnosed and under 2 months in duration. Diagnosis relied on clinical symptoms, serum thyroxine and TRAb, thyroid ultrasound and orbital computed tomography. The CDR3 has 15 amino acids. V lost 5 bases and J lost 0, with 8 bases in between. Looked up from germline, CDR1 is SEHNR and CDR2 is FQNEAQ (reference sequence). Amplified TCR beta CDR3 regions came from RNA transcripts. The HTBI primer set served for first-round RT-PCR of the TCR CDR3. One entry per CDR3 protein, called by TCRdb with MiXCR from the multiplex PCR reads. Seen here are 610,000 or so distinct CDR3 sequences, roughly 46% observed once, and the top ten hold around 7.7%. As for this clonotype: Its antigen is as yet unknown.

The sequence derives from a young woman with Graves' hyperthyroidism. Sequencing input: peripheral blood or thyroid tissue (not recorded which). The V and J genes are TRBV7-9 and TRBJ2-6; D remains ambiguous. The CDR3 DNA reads TGTGCCAGCAGCAGAGCGAGCTCTGGGGCCAACGTCCTGACTTTC. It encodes CASSRASSGANVLTF.